A selection of T cell receptor beta chains follows, all from one sample in a study of T cells in Graves' hyperthyroidism and ophthalmopathy. TCRdb reprocessed the multiplex PCR reads via MiXCR and lists one record per CDR3 protein. The repertoire includes fewer than 550,000 distinct CDR3 sequences, around 14% of them detected once, and just under 8% sits in the top ten. The sequencing sample was made of blood. Receptors were obtained from a woman aged 18-30 years with Graves' hyperthyroidism. Both conserved end residues are part of each CDR3. D genes are given only for firm matches. A clone size is listed for some rows: how often the clone was seen (once, few, many), or a class if it is expanded.

clone size	J gene	D gene	V gene	CDR3 protein	CDR3 DNA
many	TRBJ2-3	NA	TRBV20-1	CSAGTSNTDTQYF	TGCAGCGCAGGAACATCTAACACAGATACGCAGTATTTT
many	TRBJ2-3	TRBD2	TRBV11-2	CASSLMGLVPDTQYF	TGTGCCAGCAGCCTTATGGGACTAGTCCCAGATACGCAGTATTTT
NA	TRBJ1-1	NA	TRBV9	CASSVIGKGTEAFF	TGTGCCAGCAGCGTGATTGGGAAGGGAACTGAAGCTTTCTTT
few	TRBJ2-7	NA	TRBV5-4	CASSLALGQGPYEQYF	TGTGCCAGCAGCTTAGCATTGGGGCAGGGGCCCTACGAGCAGTACTTC
many	TRBJ1-4	TRBD1	TRBV6-5	CASSYSPAGGDEKLFF	TGTGCCAGCAGTTACAGCCCAGCAGGGGGAGATGAAAAACTGTTTTTT
many	TRBJ2-2	TRBD2	TRBV3-1	CASEIAGVTGELFF	TGTGCCAGCGAGATAGCGGGGGTCACCGGGGAGCTGTTTTTT
many	TRBJ1-2	NA	TRBV2	CASNPPGGYGYTF	TGTGCCAGTAATCCCCCAGGAGGCTATGGCTACACCTTC
many	TRBJ1-2	TRBD1	TRBV2	CASPGQGRTNYGYTF	TGTGCCAGTCCGGGACAGGGACGAACTAACTATGGCTACACCTTC
many	TRBJ2-1	TRBD2	TRBV10-3	CAISASGRFNNEQFF	TGTGCCATCAGCGCCAGCGGGAGGTTCAACAATGAGCAGTTCTTC
few	TRBJ2-2	NA	TRBV20-1	CSAPGGGTGELFF	TGCAGTGCCCCAGGAGGGGGCACCGGGGAGCTGTTTTTT
many	TRBJ2-3	NA	TRBV28	CASSSPLERTATDTQYF	TGTGCCAGCAGTTCCCCCTTAGAGCGGACCGCCACAGATACGCAGTATTTT
many	TRBJ2-7	TRBD1	TRBV27	CASSFRDSSYEQYF	TGTGCCAGCAGTTTCCGGGACAGCTCCTACGAGCAGTACTTC
NA	TRBJ1-5	TRBD1	TRBV12-3/TRBV12-4	CASSFSLGGQPQHF	TGTGCCAGCAGTTTCAGCCTAGGGGGCCAGCCCCAGCATTTT
many	TRBJ1-2	TRBD1	TRBV28	CASSLSTGVGGYTF	TGTGCCAGCAGTTTAAGTACAGGGGTGGGCGGCTACACCTTC
once	TRBJ1-1	NA	TRBV30	CAWDGPAQGQAFF	TGTGCCTGGGATGGGCCCGCACAGGGTCAGGCTTTCTTT
few	TRBJ2-3	NA	TRBV4-1	CASSQARGEAQDTQYF	TGCGCCAGCAGCCAAGCCCGCGGGGAGGCACAAGATACGCAGTATTTT
few	TRBJ2-1	NA	TRBV6-2/TRBV6-3	CATKGSYNEQFF	TGTGCCACGAAAGGAAGCTACAATGAGCAGTTCTTC